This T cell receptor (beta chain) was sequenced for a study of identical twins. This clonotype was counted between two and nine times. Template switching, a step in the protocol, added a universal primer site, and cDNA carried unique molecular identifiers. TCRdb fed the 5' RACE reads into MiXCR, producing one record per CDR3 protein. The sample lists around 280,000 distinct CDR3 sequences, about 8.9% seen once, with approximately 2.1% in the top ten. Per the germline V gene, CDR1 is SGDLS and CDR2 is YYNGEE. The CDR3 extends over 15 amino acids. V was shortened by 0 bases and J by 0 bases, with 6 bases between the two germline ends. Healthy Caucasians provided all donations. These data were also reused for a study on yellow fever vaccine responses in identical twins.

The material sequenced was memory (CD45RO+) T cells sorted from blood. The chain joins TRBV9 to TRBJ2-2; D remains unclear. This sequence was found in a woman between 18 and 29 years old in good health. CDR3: CASSVENSNTGELFF. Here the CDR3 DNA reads TGTGCCAGCAGCGTAGAAAACTCGAACACCGGGGAGCTGTTTTTT.